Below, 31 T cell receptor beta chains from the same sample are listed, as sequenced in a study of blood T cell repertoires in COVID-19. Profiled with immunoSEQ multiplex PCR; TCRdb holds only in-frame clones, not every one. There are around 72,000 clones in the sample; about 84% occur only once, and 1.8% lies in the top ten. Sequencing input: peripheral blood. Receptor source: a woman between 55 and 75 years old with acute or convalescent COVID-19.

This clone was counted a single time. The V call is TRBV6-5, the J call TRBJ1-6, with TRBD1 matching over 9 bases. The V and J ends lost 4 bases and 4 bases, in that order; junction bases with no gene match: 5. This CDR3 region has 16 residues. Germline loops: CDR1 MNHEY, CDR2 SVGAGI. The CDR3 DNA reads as TGTGCCAGCAGTTCCCCGGGACAGGGTTATAATTCACCCCTCCACTTT. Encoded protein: CASSSPGQGYNSPLHF.

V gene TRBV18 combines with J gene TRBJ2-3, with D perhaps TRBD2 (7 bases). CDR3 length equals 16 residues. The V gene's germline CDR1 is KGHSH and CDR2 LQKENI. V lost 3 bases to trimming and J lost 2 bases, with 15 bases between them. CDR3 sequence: CASSPRAGAPTDTQYF. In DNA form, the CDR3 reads TGTGCCAGCTCACCCCGCGCGGGGGCCCCCACAGATACGCAGTATTTT.

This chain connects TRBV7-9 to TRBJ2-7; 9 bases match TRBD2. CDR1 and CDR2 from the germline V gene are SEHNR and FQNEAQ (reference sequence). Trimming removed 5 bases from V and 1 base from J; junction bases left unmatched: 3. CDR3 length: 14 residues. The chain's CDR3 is CASSRLAESYEQYF. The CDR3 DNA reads TGTGCCAGCAGCAGACTAGCGGAATCCTACGAGCAGTACTTC.

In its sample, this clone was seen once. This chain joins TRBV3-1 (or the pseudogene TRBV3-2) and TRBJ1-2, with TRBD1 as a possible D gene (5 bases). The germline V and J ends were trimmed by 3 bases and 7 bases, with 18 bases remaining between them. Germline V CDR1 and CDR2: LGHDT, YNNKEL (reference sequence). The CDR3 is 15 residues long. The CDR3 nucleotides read TGTGCCAGCAGCCAGTATTCCGGGACTGTGGGTGGCTACACCTTC. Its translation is CASSQYSGTVGGYTF.

CDR3 in amino acids: CASRVAGTVNTEAFF. CDR3 bases: TGTGCCAGCAGAGTAGCCGGGACAGTGAACACTGAAGCTTTCTTT. The rearrangement joins TRBV11-2 to TRBJ1-1; 7 positions match TRBD1. J was trimmed by 0 bases and V by 6 bases; bases with no gene match: 7. Germline CDR1 and CDR2: SGHAT and FQNNGV. This CDR3 region has 15 residues. The variable domain in full, completed from reference TRBV11-2 and TRBJ1-1, reads EAGVAQSPRYKIIEKRQSVAFWCNPISGHATLYWYQQILGQGPKLLIQFQNNGVVDDSQLPKDRFSAERLKGVDSTLKIQPAKLEDSAVYLCASRVAGTVNTEAFFGQGTRLTVV.

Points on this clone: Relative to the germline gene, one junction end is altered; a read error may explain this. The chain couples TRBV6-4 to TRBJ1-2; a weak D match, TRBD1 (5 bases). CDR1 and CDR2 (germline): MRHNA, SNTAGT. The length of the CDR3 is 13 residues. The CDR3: CASSDWAGNGHTF. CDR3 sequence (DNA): TGTGCCAGCAGTGACTGGGCAGGGAATGGCCACACCTTC.

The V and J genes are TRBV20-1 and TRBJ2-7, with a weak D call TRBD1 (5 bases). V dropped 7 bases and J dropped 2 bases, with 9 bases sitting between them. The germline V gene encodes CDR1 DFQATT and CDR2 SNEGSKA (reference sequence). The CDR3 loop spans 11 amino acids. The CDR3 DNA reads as TGCAGTGTTGAGGACACCTACGAGCAGTACTTC. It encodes CSVEDTYEQYF.

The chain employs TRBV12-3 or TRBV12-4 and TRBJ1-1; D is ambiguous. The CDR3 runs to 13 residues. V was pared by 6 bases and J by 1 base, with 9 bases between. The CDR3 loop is CASSKTQNTEAFF. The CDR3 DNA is TGTGCCAGCAGCAAGACACAGAACACTGAAGCTTTCTTT.

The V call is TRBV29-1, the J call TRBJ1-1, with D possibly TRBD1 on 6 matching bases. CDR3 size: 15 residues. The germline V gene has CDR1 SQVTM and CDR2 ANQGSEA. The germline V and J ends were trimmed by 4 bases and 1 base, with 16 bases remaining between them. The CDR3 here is CSVALQGRGNTEAFF. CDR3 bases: TGCAGCGTTGCCCTACAGGGTAGGGGGAACACTGAAGCTTTCTTT.

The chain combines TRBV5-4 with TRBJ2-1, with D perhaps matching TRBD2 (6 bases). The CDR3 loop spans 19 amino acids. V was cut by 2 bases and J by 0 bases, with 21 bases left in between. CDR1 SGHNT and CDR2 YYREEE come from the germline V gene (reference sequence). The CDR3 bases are TGTGCCAGCAGCTTCTACCGGGGGTCCCTAGCGAGCTCCTACAATGAGCAGTTCTTC. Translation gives CASSFYRGSLASSYNEQFF.

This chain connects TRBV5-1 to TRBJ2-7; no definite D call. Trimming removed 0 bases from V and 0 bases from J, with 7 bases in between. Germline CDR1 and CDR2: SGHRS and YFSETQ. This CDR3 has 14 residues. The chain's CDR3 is CASSLDSSSYEQYF. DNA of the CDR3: TGCGCCAGCAGCTTGGATAGCAGCTCCTACGAGCAGTACTTC.

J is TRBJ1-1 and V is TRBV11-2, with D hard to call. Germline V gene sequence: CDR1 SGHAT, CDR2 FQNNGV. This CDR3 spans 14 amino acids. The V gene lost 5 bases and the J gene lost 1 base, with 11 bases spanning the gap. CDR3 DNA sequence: TGTGCCAGCAGCCCAAATACAGCGAACACTGAAGCTTTCTTT. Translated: CASSPNTANTEAFF.

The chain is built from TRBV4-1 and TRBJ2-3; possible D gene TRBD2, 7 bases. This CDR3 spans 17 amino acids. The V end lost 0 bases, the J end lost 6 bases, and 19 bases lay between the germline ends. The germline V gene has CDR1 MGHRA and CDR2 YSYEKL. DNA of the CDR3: TGCGCCAGCAGCCAAGATGGGGGGGCTAGCGCGGTTGATACGCAGTATTTT. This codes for CASSQDGGASAVDTQYF.

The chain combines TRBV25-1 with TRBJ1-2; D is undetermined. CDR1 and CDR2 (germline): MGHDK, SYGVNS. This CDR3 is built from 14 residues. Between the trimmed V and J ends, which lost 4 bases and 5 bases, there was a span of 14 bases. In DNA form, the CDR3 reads TGTGCCAGCAGTGCCCCTGGGAGCCTGTATGGCTACACCTTC. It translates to CASSAPGSLYGYTF.

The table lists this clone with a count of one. CDR3 DNA: TGTGCCAGCAGCCCCCAAACCGGGGGTTTCAATGAGCAGTTCTTC. It encodes CASSPQTGGFNEQFF. The V call is TRBV5-6, the J call TRBJ2-1, with a weak D call TRBD2 (6 bases). Germline CDR1 and CDR2: SGHDT and YYEEEE. This CDR3 contains 15 residues. Trimming removed 4 bases from V and 6 bases from J, with 17 bases in between.

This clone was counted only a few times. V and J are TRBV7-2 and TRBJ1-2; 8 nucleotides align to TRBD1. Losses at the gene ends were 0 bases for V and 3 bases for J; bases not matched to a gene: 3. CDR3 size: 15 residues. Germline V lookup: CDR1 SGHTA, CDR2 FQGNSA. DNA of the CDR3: TGTGCCAGCAGCTTAGCGGGGACAGGTGACTATGGCTACACCTTC. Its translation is CASSLAGTGDYGYTF.

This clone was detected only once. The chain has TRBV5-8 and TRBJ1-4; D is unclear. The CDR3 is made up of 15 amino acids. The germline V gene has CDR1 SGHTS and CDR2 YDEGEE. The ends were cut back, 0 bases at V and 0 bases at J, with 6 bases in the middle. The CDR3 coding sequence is TGTGCCAGCAGCTTGGTGTCCGCAACTAATGAAAAACTGTTTTTT. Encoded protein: CASSLVSATNEKLFF.

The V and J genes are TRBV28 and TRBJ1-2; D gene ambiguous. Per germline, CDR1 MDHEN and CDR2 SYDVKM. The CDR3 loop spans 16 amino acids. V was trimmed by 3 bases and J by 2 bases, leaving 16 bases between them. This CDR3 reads CASSLEGGPRNYGYTF. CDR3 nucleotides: TGTGCCAGCAGTTTGGAAGGCGGTCCAAGGAACTATGGCTACACCTTC.

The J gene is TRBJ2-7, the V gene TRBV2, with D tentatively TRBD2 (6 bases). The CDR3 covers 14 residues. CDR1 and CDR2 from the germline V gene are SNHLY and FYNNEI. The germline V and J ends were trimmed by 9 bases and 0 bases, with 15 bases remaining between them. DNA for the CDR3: TGTGCCAGTCAACGGGAGTACACCTCCTACGAGCAGTACTTC. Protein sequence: CASQREYTSYEQYF.

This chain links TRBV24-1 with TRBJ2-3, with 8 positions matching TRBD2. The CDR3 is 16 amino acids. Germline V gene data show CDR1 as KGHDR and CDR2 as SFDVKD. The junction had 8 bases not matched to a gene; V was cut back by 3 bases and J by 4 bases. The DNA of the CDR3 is TGTGCCACCAGTGATCCTTTCCGGGGGGGCCCAGATACGCAGTATTTT. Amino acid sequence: CATSDPFRGGPDTQYF.

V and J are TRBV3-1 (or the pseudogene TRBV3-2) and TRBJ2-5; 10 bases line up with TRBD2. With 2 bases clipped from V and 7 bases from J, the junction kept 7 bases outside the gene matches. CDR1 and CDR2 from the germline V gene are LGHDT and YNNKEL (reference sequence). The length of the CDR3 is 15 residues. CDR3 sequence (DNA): TGTGCCAGCAGCCAAAAGCGGGGGGGCCCCCGGACCCAGTACTTC. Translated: CASSQKRGGPRTQYF.

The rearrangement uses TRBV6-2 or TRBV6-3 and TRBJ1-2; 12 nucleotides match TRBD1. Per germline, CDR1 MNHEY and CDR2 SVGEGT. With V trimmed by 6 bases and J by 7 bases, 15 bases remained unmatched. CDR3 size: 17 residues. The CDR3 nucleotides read TGTGCCAGCAGCTTTGGGACAGGGGGCCCCTTATTTATTGGCTACACCTTC. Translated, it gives CASSFGTGGPLFIGYTF.

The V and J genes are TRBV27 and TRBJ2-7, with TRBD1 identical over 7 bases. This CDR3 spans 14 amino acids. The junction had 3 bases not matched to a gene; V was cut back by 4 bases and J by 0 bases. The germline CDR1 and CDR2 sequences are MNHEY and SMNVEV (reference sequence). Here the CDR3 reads CASSSDRSSYEQYF. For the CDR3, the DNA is TGTGCCAGCAGTTCGGACAGGAGCTCCTACGAGCAGTACTTC.

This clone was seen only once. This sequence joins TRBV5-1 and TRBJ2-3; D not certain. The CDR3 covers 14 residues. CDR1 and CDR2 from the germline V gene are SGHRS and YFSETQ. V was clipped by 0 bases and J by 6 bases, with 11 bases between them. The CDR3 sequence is CASSLGQFPDTQYF. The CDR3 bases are TGCGCCAGCAGCTTGGGTCAGTTCCCCGATACGCAGTATTTT.

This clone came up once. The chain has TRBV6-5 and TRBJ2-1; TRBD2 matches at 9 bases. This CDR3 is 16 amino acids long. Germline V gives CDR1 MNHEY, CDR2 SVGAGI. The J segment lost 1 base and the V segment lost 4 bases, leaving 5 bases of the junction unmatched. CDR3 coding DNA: TGTGCCAGCAGTTTGGGACTAGCTGCGTCCTACAATGAGCAGTTCTTC. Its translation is CASSLGLAASYNEQFF.

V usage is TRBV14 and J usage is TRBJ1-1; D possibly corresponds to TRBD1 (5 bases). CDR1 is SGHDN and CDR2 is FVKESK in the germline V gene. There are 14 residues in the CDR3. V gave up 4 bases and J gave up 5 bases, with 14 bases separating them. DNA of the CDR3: TGTGCCAGCAGCCGGAGGGGATCGGCAACTGAAGCTTTCTTT. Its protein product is CASSRRGSATEAFF.

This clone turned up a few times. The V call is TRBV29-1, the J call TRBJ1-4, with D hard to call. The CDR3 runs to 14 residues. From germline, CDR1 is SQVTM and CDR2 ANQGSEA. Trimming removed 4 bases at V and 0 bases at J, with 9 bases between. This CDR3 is CSVARDATNEKLFF. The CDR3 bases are TGCAGCGTTGCGAGGGATGCAACTAATGAAAAACTGTTTTTT.

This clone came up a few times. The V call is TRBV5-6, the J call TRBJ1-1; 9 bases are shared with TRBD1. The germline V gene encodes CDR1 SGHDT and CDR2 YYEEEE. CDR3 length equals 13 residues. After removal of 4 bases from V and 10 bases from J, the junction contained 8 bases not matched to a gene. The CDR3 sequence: CASSTVQGAGAFF. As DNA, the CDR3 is TGTGCCAGCAGCACAGTACAGGGGGCGGGAGCTTTCTTT. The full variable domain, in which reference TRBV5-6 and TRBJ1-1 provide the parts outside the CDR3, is DAGVTQSPTHLIKTRGQQVTLRCSPKSGHDTVSWYQQALGQGPQFIFQYYEEEERQRGNFPDRFSGHQFPNYSSELNVNALLLGDSALYLCASSTVQGAGAFFGQGTRLTVV.

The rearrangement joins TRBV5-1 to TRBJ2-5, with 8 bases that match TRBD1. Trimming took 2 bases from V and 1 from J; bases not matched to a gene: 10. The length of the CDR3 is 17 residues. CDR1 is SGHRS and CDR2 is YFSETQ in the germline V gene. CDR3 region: CASSFSGQANFQETQYF. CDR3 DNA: TGCGCCAGCAGCTTTTCGGGACAGGCGAACTTCCAAGAGACCCAGTACTTC.

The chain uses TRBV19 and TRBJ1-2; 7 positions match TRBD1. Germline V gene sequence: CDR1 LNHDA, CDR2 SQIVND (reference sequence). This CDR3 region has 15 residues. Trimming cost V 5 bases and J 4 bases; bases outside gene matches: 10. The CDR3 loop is CASSPTDRSSYGYTF. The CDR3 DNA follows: TGTGCCAGTAGTCCAACGGACAGGAGTAGCTATGGCTACACCTTC.

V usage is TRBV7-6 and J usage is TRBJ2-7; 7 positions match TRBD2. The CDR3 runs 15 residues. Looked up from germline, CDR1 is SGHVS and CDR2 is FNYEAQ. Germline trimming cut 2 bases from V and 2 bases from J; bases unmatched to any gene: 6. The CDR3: CASSLSSSGTYEQYF. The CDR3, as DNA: TGTGCCAGCAGCTTAAGCTCTAGCGGCACCTACGAGCAGTACTTC.